Included here is one T cell receptor (beta chain) sequence, with context. This sample stems from a study of control samples from healthy donors and cancer patients. J gave up 1 base and V 3 bases, and 1 base lay outside the gene matches. The CDR3 length is 14 residues. Germline lookup yields CDR1 DFQATT and CDR2 SNEGSKA (reference sequence). Repertoires were generated with immunoSEQ multiplex PCR, while TCRdb's copy carries only in-frame clones and drops some. The table lists 150,000 to 180,000 clones, about 93% of them singletons, with approximately 2.5% in the top ten. Sequencing was performed on blood. The chain recombines TRBV20-1 with TRBJ2-1; TRBD2 matches at 9 bases. The source of this sequence is a man aged 45-60 years in good health. The CDR3 DNA sequence: TGCAGTGCTAGTCTAGCGGGGTCCTACAATGAGCAGTTCTTC. This encodes CSASLAGSYNEQFF.